Following are 22 T cell receptor beta chains from one sample sequenced in a study of blood T cells in healthy people across ages. Combining a sample-barcoded 5' primer with a J-beta primer mix, a second PCR ran for roughly 7 to 12 cycles. From the 5' RACE reads, TCRdb called clonotypes with MiXCR, one entry per CDR3 protein. The sample carries just under 750,000 distinct CDR3 sequences, approximately 22% recorded once. Sequenced material: blood. All receptors come from a man between 70 and 80 years old in good health.

This clonotype was detected only a few times. The chain has TRBV6-2 or TRBV6-3 and TRBJ1-1, with 9 bases identical to TRBD1. Germline CDR1 is MNHEY and CDR2 is SVGEGT. This CDR3 is 15 amino acids long. V shed 6 bases and J 8 bases; nucleotides not matched to a gene: 13. CDR3 coding DNA: TGTGCCAGCAGGGAATACTACAGGGGGCCAATGGAAGCTTTCTTT. It specifies CASREYYRGPMEAFF.

The CDR3 DNA reads as TGTGCCAGCAGTTTATGGGCTATGGGCACAGATACGCAGTATTTT. Amino acid sequence: CASSLWAMGTDTQYF. The V call is TRBV28, the J call TRBJ2-3; D call uncertain. Trimming stripped 0 bases from V and 1 base from J, with 8 bases between. Germline V gene data show CDR1 as MDHEN and CDR2 as SYDVKM. CDR3 length: 15 residues.

CDR3 coding DNA: TGCAGTGCTAGTCCGGGCGGTTATGAAAAACTGTTTTTT. It translates to CSASPGGYEKLFF. J is TRBJ1-4 and V is TRBV20-1; D remains unclear. The CDR3 totals 13 residues. Germline loops: CDR1 DFQATT, CDR2 SNEGSKA (reference sequence). With 3 bases removed from V and 6 bases from J, the gap between germline ends came to 11 bases.

This clonotype was detected only a few times. The chain couples TRBV18 to TRBJ2-5, with a tentative D call TRBD1 (6 bases). The V gene lost 3 bases and the J gene lost 5 bases, with 10 bases spanning the gap. Germline values: CDR1 KGHSH, CDR2 LQKENI. The CDR3 has 13 amino acids. The CDR3 region is CASSPGGPETQYF. The CDR3 coding sequence is TGTGCCAGCTCACCTGGGGGCCCGGAGACCCAGTACTTC.

This chain joins TRBV28 and TRBJ2-1; TRBD1 aligns across 7 bases. The CDR3 totals 16 residues. Per the germline V gene, CDR1 is MDHEN and CDR2 is SYDVKM. Germline trimming cut 1 base from V and 7 bases from J; bases unmatched to any gene: 10. CDR3 protein: CASSLLPQGKWNEQFF. CDR3 DNA: TGTGCCAGCAGTTTATTACCACAGGGGAAATGGAATGAGCAGTTCTTC.

The CDR3 spells CASSQEAGYYGYTF. The DNA for the CDR3 is TGTGCCAGCAGCCAAGAGGCAGGGTACTATGGCTACACCTTC. This chain connects TRBV3-1 to TRBJ1-2, with a tentative D call TRBD1 (5 bases). The length of the CDR3 is 14 residues. V was trimmed by 0 bases and J by 3 bases, leaving 8 bases between them. Per the germline V gene, CDR1 is LGHDT and CDR2 is YNNKEL (reference sequence).

This clonotype was found a few times. The V call is TRBV7-9, the J call TRBJ1-1; no clear D gene. The ends were cut back, 0 bases at V and 7 bases at J, with 12 bases in the middle. CDR1 and CDR2 (germline): SEHNR, FQNEAQ (reference sequence). This CDR3 is built from 14 residues. The CDR3 reads CASSLAAGVGEAFF. DNA of the CDR3: TGTGCCAGCAGCTTAGCGGCCGGGGTCGGTGAAGCTTTCTTT.

J is TRBJ2-3 and V is TRBV25-1; D could derive from TRBD1 or TRBD2 (5 bases each). Germline V gene lookup returns CDR1 MGHDK and CDR2 SYGVNS. CDR3 length: 16 residues. Trimming removed 8 bases from V and 2 bases from J, with 20 bases in between. CDR3 protein: CASAPPGPNPTDTQYF. The CDR3 bases are TGTGCCAGCGCGCCTCCGGGACCCAACCCCACAGATACGCAGTATTTT.

This clonotype was seen a few times. V gene TRBV27 combines with J gene TRBJ2-5, with a weak D call TRBD2 (6 bases). CDR1 is MNHEY and CDR2 is SMNVEV in the germline V gene (reference sequence). The CDR3 runs 15 residues. V was cut by 4 bases and J by 0 bases, with 12 bases left in between. The CDR3 DNA is TGTGCCAGCAGTTCTTTGCGGAGGGACCAAGAGACCCAGTACTTC. It yields the protein CASSSLRRDQETQYF.

The chain joins TRBV3-1 to TRBJ2-5; 9 nucleotides match TRBD1. The end of the DNA aligns better with TRBJ2-7, so the J call may be wrong. The CDR3 is 15 amino acids. The germline V gene encodes CDR1 LGHDT and CDR2 YNNKEL (reference sequence). CDR3 protein: CASSTLGTGPYEQYF. Here the CDR3 DNA reads TGTGCCAGCAGCACCCTCGGGACAGGGCCCTACGAGCAGTACTTC.

This clonotype was counted a few times. This sequence joins TRBV18 and TRBJ2-7; 10 bases line up with TRBD2. The CDR3 is 16 residues long. Trimming at V came to 4 bases and at J to 0 bases, leaving 6 bases not matched to a gene. Per germline, CDR1 KGHSH and CDR2 LQKENI. CDR3 protein: CASSRGRTSGSYEQYF. The CDR3 coding sequence is TGTGCCAGCTCACGTGGTCGGACTAGCGGCTCCTACGAGCAGTACTTC. The entire variable domain, with the rest obtained from reference TRBV18 and TRBJ2-7, is as follows: NAGVMQNPRHLVRRRGQEARLRCSPMKGHSHVYWYRQLPEEGLKFMVYLQKENIIDESGMPKERFSAEFPKEGPSILRIQQVVRGDSAAYFCASSRGRTSGSYEQYFGPGTRLTVT.

This clonotype was found a few times. One base away lies a much larger clone, so this may be a sequencing read error. The CDR3 DNA follows: TGTGCCAACAAGGACAGGGGGCGCCGCAATCAGCCCCAGTATTTT. Protein: CANKDRGRRNQPQYF. This chain connects TRBV6-5 to TRBJ1-5; 11 positions agree with TRBD1. The J call may be faulty, since TRBJ2-3 better matches the DNA end. There are 15 residues in the CDR3. Germline V lookup: CDR1 MNHEY, CDR2 SVGAGI.

This clonotype showed up just a few times. The V gene is TRBV20-1, the J gene TRBJ2-3, with 9 positions matching TRBD2. The CDR3 sequence is 14 residues long. V lost 0 bases, J lost 10 bases, and 8 bases stayed unmatched. Germline loops: CDR1 DFQATT, CDR2 SNEGSKA (reference sequence). This CDR3 reads CSARDLAGGLAQYF. Written as DNA, the CDR3 is TGCAGTGCTAGAGATTTGGCGGGGGGGCTCGCGCAGTATTTT.

The chain employs TRBV27 and TRBJ2-1; 11 bases match TRBD1. The CDR3 extends over 16 amino acids. V lost 2 bases to trimming and J lost 4 bases; unmatched junction nucleotides: 4. Germline V CDR1 and CDR2: MNHEY, SMNVEV (reference sequence). CDR3 in DNA: TGTGCCAGCAGTTTAAGGGGACAGGGGGAGTACAATGAGCAGTTCTTC. Encoded protein: CASSLRGQGEYNEQFF.

This chain connects TRBV5-1 to TRBJ2-7; 7 bases match TRBD1. J gave up 5 bases and V 4 bases, and 9 bases lay outside the gene matches. Germline-derived CDR1 and CDR2 are SGHRS and YFSETQ. This CDR3 is built from 14 residues. Here the CDR3 DNA reads TGCGCCAGCAGCAGAGCCGGGACAGTCGACGAGCAGTACTTC. Its protein is CASSRAGTVDEQYF.

This clonotype has a handful of counts. The chain recombines TRBV2 with TRBJ2-1, with D perhaps being TRBD1 or TRBD2 (5 bases each). This CDR3 has 12 residues. V was shortened by 6 bases and J by 6 bases, with 9 bases between the two germline ends. Germline V gene sequence: CDR1 SNHLY, CDR2 FYNNEI. The DNA for the CDR3 is TGTGCCAGCAGGGGGACGATCAATGAGCAGTTCTTC. This sequence encodes CASRGTINEQFF.

CDR3 nucleotides: TGTGCCAGCAGCCAAGCCGGGAGTAGCTTGGAGACCCAGTACTTC. Protein: CASSQAGSSLETQYF. The chain is built from TRBV14 and TRBJ2-5; D perhaps matches TRBD2 (6 bases). CDR3 length equals 15 residues. The V gene's germline CDR1 is SGHDN and CDR2 FVKESK. The V gene lost 1 base and the J gene lost 5 bases, with 14 bases spanning the gap.

This sequence joins TRBV6-6 and TRBJ1-1; D not certain. Germline CDR1 is MNHNY and CDR2 is SVGAGI (reference sequence). V shed 0 bases and J shed 8 bases, with 10 bases lying between them. This CDR3 contains 13 residues. The CDR3 protein is CASSYSGQGEAFF. The CDR3 DNA reads as TGTGCCAGCAGTTACTCTGGGCAAGGCGAAGCTTTCTTT.

This clonotype was found a few times. The CDR3 sequence is CASSDRGYMNTEAFF. The CDR3 region has the DNA TGTGCCAGCAGCGACAGGGGGTACATGAACACTGAAGCTTTCTTT. J is TRBJ1-1 and V is TRBV7-8; 9 bases are shared with TRBD1. From germline, CDR1 is SGHVS and CDR2 FQNEAQ. With 5 bases clipped from V and 0 bases from J, the junction kept 4 bases outside the gene matches. This CDR3 is built from 15 residues.

This clonotype showed up just a few times. The V and J genes are TRBV15 and TRBJ2-5; the D is unclear. In germline, CDR1 is LNHNV, CDR2 YYDKDF (reference sequence). The ends were cut back, 0 bases at V and 4 bases at J, with 9 bases in the middle. The CDR3 consists of 14 residues. The CDR3, as DNA: TGTGCCACCAGCAGAGATAATAACCGAGAGACCCAGTACTTC. Amino acids: CATSRDNNRETQYF.

This clonotype was seen more than once but under ten times. The rearrangement joins TRBV12-3 or TRBV12-4 to TRBJ1-1; unclear D gene. The CDR3 runs 13 residues. Trimming removed 1 base from V and 3 bases from J, with 6 bases in between. DNA of the CDR3: TGTGCCAGCAGTTTAGTGGAGGACACTGAAGCTTTCTTT. Translating it yields CASSLVEDTEAFF.

This clonotype came up a few times. The chain recombines TRBV4-1 with TRBJ2-3; 10 bases line up with TRBD2. CDR1 is MGHRA and CDR2 is YSYEKL in the germline V gene. Unmatched junction bases numbered 9, after V lost 4 bases and J lost 2 bases. CDR3 size: 17 residues. This chain's CDR3 is CASSRPAGTSDTDTQYF. Written as DNA, the CDR3 is TGCGCCAGCAGCCGCCCAGCTGGGACTAGCGACACAGATACGCAGTATTTT.